This entry concerns a single T cell receptor (beta chain). These data come from a study of blood T cell repertoires in COVID-19. Study background: Sources were T cells, B-cell-depleted T cells, or PBMCs; the material itself was cDNA or gDNA.

Participant-reported clinical history was the basis for cohort assignment. The germline V and J ends were trimmed by 5 bases and 4 bases, with 9 bases remaining between them. Germline CDR1 is SGHTA and CDR2 is FQGTGA. This CDR3 is built from 13 residues. Authors' methods: Reference gene primer amplification gave nucleated cell count estimates. Method: immunoSEQ multiplex PCR; TCRdb's copy keeps in-frame clones and lacks some. V and J calls and clone size are those listed in that table; D and trimming were worked out from the DNA. Seen here are about 310,000 clones, 75% to 90% observed once, and the top ten hold 4.5% to 6.5%.

The receptor comes from a man in his 60s who had recovered from COVID-19. The sequenced material came from PBMCs or T cells enriched from blood (not recorded which). This sequence joins TRBV7-3 and TRBJ2-1; possible D gene TRBD1, 6 bases. CDR3 residues: CASSQDRYNEQFF. DNA for the CDR3: TGTGCCAGCAGCCAGGACAGATACAATGAGCAGTTCTTC.